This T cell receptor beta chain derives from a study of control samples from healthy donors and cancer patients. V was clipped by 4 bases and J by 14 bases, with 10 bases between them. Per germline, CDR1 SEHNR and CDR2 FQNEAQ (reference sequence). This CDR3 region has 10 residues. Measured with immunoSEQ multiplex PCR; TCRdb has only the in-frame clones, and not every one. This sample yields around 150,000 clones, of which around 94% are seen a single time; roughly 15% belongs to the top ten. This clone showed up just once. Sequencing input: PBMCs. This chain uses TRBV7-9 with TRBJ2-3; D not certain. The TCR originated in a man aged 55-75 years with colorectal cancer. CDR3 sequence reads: CASSSESRYF. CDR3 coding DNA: TGTGCCAGCAGCTCAGAGTCGCGGTATTTT.